This TCR beta chain is from a study of cytomegalovirus exposure and HLA in healthy donors. This clone was seen once. Its cognate antigen is unknown. Other DNA sequences from this sample encode an identical CDR3 as well. Use of 60 Vbeta and 13 Jbeta primers characterized the PCR. Clones were read by immunoSEQ multiplex PCR, and TCRdb kept only the in-frame ones, dropping some. The sample includes about 240,000 clones, around 80% seen only once; the top ten take around 0.45%. Whole-study findings and limits: The study put 150 to 200 TCR beta chains on its list as cytomegalovirus-associated. Specific recognition of CMV antigens was confirmed in vitro for a few chains (all CMV-associated).

The CDR3 is made up of 13 amino acids. V was pared by 6 bases and J by 4 bases, with 6 bases of the junction left unmatched. In germline, CDR1 is MNHEY, CDR2 SVGAGI. This chain joins TRBV6-5 and TRBJ2-7; 7 bases align to TRBD1. Sequenced input: PBMCs. This clonotype was obtained from a boy younger than 18 in good health and CMV-seronegative. The DNA of the CDR3 is TGTGCCAGCAGCCGGGACAGAAAGTACGAGCAGTACTTC. Encoded protein: CASSRDRKYEQYF.